The present T cell receptor (beta chain) was sequenced within a study of T cells in Graves' hyperthyroidism and ophthalmopathy. General observations from the study: Most expanded thyroid clonotypes above 0.001 recurred in blood.

TCR beta CDR3 region amplification was performed from RNA transcripts. When the TCR CDR3 underwent first-round RT-PCR, the HTBI primer set was used. TCRdb called the multiplex PCR reads again in MiXCR, with one record for every CDR3 protein. The sample has approximately 640,000 distinct CDR3 sequences; 17% are singletons. V dropped 1 base and J dropped 9 bases, with 13 bases sitting between them. This CDR3 has 14 amino acids. Per the germline V gene, CDR1 is SNHLY and CDR2 is FYNNEI. This clonotype was counted ten times or more. Its matching antigen is unknown. Aged 18 to 65, the patients had hyperthyroidism that was newly diagnosed and had lasted under 2 months. The diagnostic basis comprised clinical symptoms, serum thyroxine and TRAb, thyroid ultrasound and orbital computed tomography. The PBMCs were taken from around 10 ml of fresh peripheral blood.

The sequenced material came from blood. V is TRBV2 and J is TRBJ2-1; D unclear. This receptor was identified in a man over 45 with Graves' hyperthyroidism. The CDR3 DNA follows: TGTGCCAGCAGTGAAGGCCAAAGACTCGGTGAGCAGTTCTTC. Protein sequence: CASSEGQRLGEQFF.